Shown below are 17 T cell receptor beta chains from a single sample sequenced in a study of blood T cell repertoires in COVID-19. Profiled with immunoSEQ multiplex PCR; TCRdb holds only in-frame clones, not every one. Of fewer than 250,000 clones in the sample, roughly 84% were seen once. The specimen was PBMCs or T cells enriched from blood (not recorded which). Receptor source: a woman in her 30s who had been exposed to COVID-19.

The V gene is TRBV24-1, the J gene TRBJ2-1, with a weak D call TRBD2 (7 bases). The CDR3 covers 17 residues. V dropped 5 bases and J dropped 0 bases, with 16 bases sitting between them. Germline CDR1 KGHDR, CDR2 SFDVKD. The CDR3: CATSVGGATSSYNEQFF. The CDR3, as DNA: TGTGCCACCAGTGTTGGGGGGGCCACAAGCTCCTACAATGAGCAGTTCTTC.

This clone has a handful of counts. V usage is TRBV30 and J usage is TRBJ2-1; TRBD1 matches at 7 bases. Germline values: CDR1 GTSNPN, CDR2 SVGIG (reference sequence). Unmatched junction bases numbered 18, after V lost 3 bases and J lost 1 base. The CDR3 totals 19 residues. CDR3 residues: CAWSGSGTDKLASYNEQFF. The CDR3 DNA reads TGTGCCTGGAGCGGATCCGGGACAGACAAGTTAGCTTCCTACAATGAGCAGTTCTTC.

This rearrangement joins TRBV5-1 to TRBJ1-4; D is undetermined. This CDR3 has 15 amino acids. Per the germline V gene, CDR1 is SGHRS and CDR2 is YFSETQ. With 1 base removed from V and 5 bases from J, the gap between germline ends came to 12 bases. The chain's CDR3 is CASSLSTIFNEKLFF. The CDR3 nucleotides read TGCGCCAGCAGCTTGTCGACAATCTTCAATGAAAAACTGTTTTTT.

This clone was seen a few times. The chain employs TRBV21-1 and TRBJ2-7; the table names TRBD1, a call not compared with the DNA. TRBV21-1 counts as a pseudogene. The CDR3 is made up of 16 amino acids. This chain's CDR3 is CASSRTHRTGENEQYF. CDR3 in DNA: TGTGCCAGCAGCAGGACCCACCGGACAGGGGAAAACGAGCAGTACTTC.

In its sample, this clone was seen once. The gene calls are TRBV6-5 and TRBJ1-1; 7 bases line up with TRBD1. V dropped 6 bases and J dropped 6; count of bases not matched to a gene: 13. The CDR3 has 15 residues. Germline CDR1 reads MNHEY; CDR2 reads SVGAGI. The CDR3 coding sequence is TGTGCCAGCAGGGCCGGACAGGCGGGAATGGCTGAAGCTTTCTTT. Residues: CASRAGQAGMAEAFF.

The chain is built from TRBV24-1 and TRBJ2-5, with D maybe TRBD2 (6 bases). V shed 3 bases and J shed 5 bases, with 12 bases lying between them. The germline CDR1 and CDR2 sequences are KGHDR and SFDVKD. This CDR3 has 14 residues. This CDR3 reads CATSDGGREETQYF. In nucleotides, the CDR3 is TGTGCCACCAGTGATGGGGGGAGAGAGGAGACCCAGTACTTC.

The chain recombines TRBV21-1 with TRBJ2-1; whether TRBD2, the table's D call, matches the DNA was not checked. TRBV21-1 is a pseudogene locus. This CDR3 has 17 residues. The CDR3 bases are TGTGCCAGCAGCAAAGGTTTCGCGTGTAACTCCTACAATGAGCAGTTCTTC. Translating it yields CASSKGFACNSYNEQFF.

The chain carries TRBV7-2 and TRBJ2-1; a possible D gene is TRBD2 (6 bases). CDR3 length equals 16 residues. V dropped 5 bases and J dropped 10 bases, with 24 bases sitting between them. Germline CDR1 and CDR2: SGHTA and FQGNSA. This chain's CDR3 is CASSHPPGLAFGEQFF. CDR3 coding DNA: TGTGCCAGCAGCCACCCCCCGGGACTGGCATTCGGGGAGCAGTTCTTC.

The rearrangement joins TRBV6-5 to TRBJ2-2; 10 nucleotides align to TRBD2. This CDR3 contains 15 residues. After removal of 7 bases from V and 5 bases from J, the junction contained 7 bases not matched to a gene. The germline V gene encodes CDR1 MNHEY and CDR2 SVGAGI. CDR3 DNA sequence: TGTGCCAGCACTACGGGACTAGCGAGGACCGGGGAGCTGTTTTTT. This translates into CASTTGLARTGELFF.

This chain links TRBV5-4 with TRBJ2-7, with D unclear. V was cut by 0 bases and J by 2 bases, with 12 bases left in between. The CDR3 is made up of 15 amino acids. Per the germline V gene, CDR1 is SGHNT and CDR2 is YYREEE (reference sequence). For the CDR3, the DNA is TGTGCCAGCAGCTTGGCCCCACAGAACACCTACGAGCAGTACTTC. It codes for CASSLAPQNTYEQYF.

This chain uses TRBV7-2 with TRBJ2-6, with D possibly being TRBD1 (6 bases). The germline gives CDR1 SGHTA, CDR2 FQGNSA. The CDR3 is 18 residues long. V was clipped by 9 bases and J by 4 bases, with 25 bases between them. The CDR3 reads CARTSGTMGAWGANVLTF. The CDR3 coding sequence is TGTGCCAGAACCTCCGGGACAATGGGGGCATGGGGGGCCAACGTCCTGACTTTC.

Comments on this clone: Additional DNA sequences in this sample encode the identical CDR3. This sequence joins TRBV6-5 and TRBJ2-1; D ambiguous. The germline V gene encodes CDR1 MNHEY and CDR2 SVGAGI. V was clipped by 6 bases and J by 0 bases, with 9 bases between them. This CDR3 comprises 14 residues. In DNA form, the CDR3 reads TGTGCCAGCAGCCAACGGAGCTCCTACAATGAGCAGTTCTTC. Translation: CASSQRSSYNEQFF.

This clone was detected only a few times. The gene calls are TRBV10-3 and TRBJ2-1; 9 nucleotides match TRBD2. V shed 7 bases, J shed 6 bases, and the junction held 7 bases outside the gene matches. This CDR3 is 14 amino acids long. Germline V CDR1 and CDR2: ENHRY, SYGVKD. The CDR3, as DNA: TGTGCCATCAAAGCGGGACTAGCTGTCAATGAGCAGTTCTTC. Its translation: CAIKAGLAVNEQFF.

The chain joins TRBV5-6 to TRBJ1-1; D call uncertain. Deletions cut 0 bases from V and 1 base from J, with 13 bases between. CDR3 size: 16 residues. CDR1 is SGHDT, CDR2 YYEEEE, per germline. Written as DNA, the CDR3 is TGTGCCAGCAGCTTGGAAGGGCTGGGGAGGAACACTGAAGCTTTCTTT. Translation gives CASSLEGLGRNTEAFF.

This clone appeared a single time. The rearrangement joins TRBV18 to TRBJ1-1; D gene unclear. V lost 7 bases to trimming and J lost 0 bases, with 9 bases between them. This CDR3 is built from 13 residues. Germline V CDR1 and CDR2: KGHSH, LQKENI. The CDR3 region is CASLPLMNTEAFF. In nucleotides, the CDR3 is TGTGCCAGCTTACCCTTAATGAACACTGAAGCTTTCTTT.

The gene calls are TRBV13 and TRBJ1-6; D remains unclear. V shed 3 bases and J shed 5 bases, with 17 bases lying between them. The CDR3 covers 17 residues. Germline V gives CDR1 PRHDT, CDR2 FYEKMQ (reference sequence). The CDR3 bases are TGTGCCAGCAGCTTGATATCCGACATCCCCCATAATTCACCCCTCCACTTT. It translates to CASSLISDIPHNSPLHF.

V and J are TRBV24-1 and TRBJ1-4; no clear D. The V end lost 6 bases, the J end lost 8 bases, and 9 bases lay between the germline ends. CDR1 and CDR2 (germline): KGHDR, SFDVKD. CDR3 length: 12 amino acids. In DNA, the CDR3 is TGTGCCACCAGTTGGACGGGAGAAAAACTGTTTTTT. Its translation is CATSWTGEKLFF.